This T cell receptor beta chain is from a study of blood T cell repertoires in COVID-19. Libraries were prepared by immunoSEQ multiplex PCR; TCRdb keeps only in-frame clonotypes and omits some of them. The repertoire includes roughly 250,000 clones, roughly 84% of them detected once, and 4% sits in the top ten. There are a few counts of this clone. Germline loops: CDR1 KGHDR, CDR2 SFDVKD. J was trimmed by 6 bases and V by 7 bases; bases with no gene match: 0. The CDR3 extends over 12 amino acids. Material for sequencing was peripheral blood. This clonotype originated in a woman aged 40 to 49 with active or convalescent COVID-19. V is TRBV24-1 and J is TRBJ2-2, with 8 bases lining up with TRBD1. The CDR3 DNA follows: TGTGCCACCAGGACAGGGGCCGGGGAGCTGTTTTTT. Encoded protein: CATRTGAGELFF.